The 17 T cell receptor beta chains reported below all come from one sample, sequenced in a study of T-cell memory formation after mild COVID-19. TCRdb re-analysed the 5' RACE reads in MiXCR, keeping a single row per CDR3 protein. The sample includes nearly 350,000 distinct CDR3 sequences, roughly 13% seen only once; the top ten take 20% to 25%. Sequencing was carried out using PBMCs or a T cell subset sorted from them (not recorded which). These receptors were obtained from a young man who had mild COVID-19 (a few samples of this study predate the infection). Cell type and time point are not known.

The chain carries TRBV29-1 and TRBJ2-7, with 12 bases lining up with TRBD1. Trimming cost V 2 bases and J 4 bases; bases outside gene matches: 15. Germline loops: CDR1 SQVTM, CDR2 ANQGSEA. This CDR3 spans 18 amino acids. CDR3 sequence: CSVELHTGTGGGRYEQYF. The CDR3 bases are TGCAGCGTTGAACTTCACACCGGGACAGGGGGCGGCAGATACGAGCAGTACTTC.

This clonotype was seen a handful of times. The chain employs TRBV11-2 and TRBJ2-1, with D perhaps TRBD2 (5 bases). V was shortened by 5 bases and J by 10 bases, with 12 bases between the two germline ends. The germline V gene has CDR1 SGHAT and CDR2 FQNNGV. The CDR3 covers 12 residues. The CDR3 DNA sequence: TGTGCCAGCAGCCGTGGGCCGGGGGAGCAGTTCTTC. Its protein is CASSRGPGEQFF.

A few counts support this clonotype. The genes are TRBV7-2 and TRBJ1-6, with D possibly TRBD1 on 5 matching bases. Germline lookup yields CDR1 SGHTA and CDR2 FQGNSA. V was pared by 2 bases and J by 10 bases, with 21 bases between. The CDR3 extends over 17 amino acids. The DNA of the CDR3 is TGTGCCAGCAGCTTACTCCGGGTATGGGGCGAGGGGTCACCCCTCCACTTT. Translating it yields CASSLLRVWGEGSPLHF.

This clonotype was counted only a few times. V usage is TRBV6-5 and J usage is TRBJ2-2; D might be TRBD1 (5 bases). CDR1 is MNHEY, CDR2 SVGAGI, per germline. Trimming shortened V by 6 bases and J by 0 bases, and 11 bases separated the two germline ends. The CDR3 totals 15 residues. CDR3 DNA: TGTGCCAGCAGCCGGACAATTTCGAACACCGGGGAGCTGTTTTTT. It is translated as CASSRTISNTGELFF.

V is TRBV30 and J is TRBJ2-7; possibly TRBD1 or TRBD2 for D (6 bases each). The CDR3 is 14 amino acids. Trimming took 0 bases from V and 5 from J, leaving 14 bases between them. Germline V gene lookup returns CDR1 GTSNPN and CDR2 SVGIG (reference sequence). The chain's CDR3 is CAWSVLGGPNEQYF. CDR3 DNA sequence: TGTGCCTGGAGTGTACTTGGGGGGCCTAACGAGCAGTACTTC.

This clonotype was picked up a small number of times. This chain connects TRBV7-9 to TRBJ2-1; 10 positions agree with TRBD1. The CDR3 contains 14 residues. Trimming took 6 bases from V and 6 from J; bases not matched to a gene: 5. Germline-derived CDR1 and CDR2 are SEHNR and FQNEAQ (reference sequence). The CDR3 bases are TGTGCCAGCAGTCCGGGACAGGGGCCCAATGAGCAGTTCTTC. It is translated as CASSPGQGPNEQFF.

The chain carries TRBV7-3 and TRBJ2-6; no clear D. The CDR3 has 15 residues. The ends were cut back, 5 bases at V and 1 base at J, with 9 bases in the middle. Looked up from germline, CDR1 is SGHTA and CDR2 is FQGTGA. The CDR3: CASSARRSGANVLTF. CDR3 coding DNA: TGTGCCAGCAGCGCACGGAGATCTGGGGCCAACGTCCTGACTTTC.

Of note for this clonotype: A much larger clonotype is one base distant, so this may be a read error. The rearrangement uses TRBV5-1 and TRBJ2-1; 7 positions match TRBD2. Germline CDR1 reads SGHRS; CDR2 reads YFSETQ. The CDR3 sequence is 14 residues long. J was trimmed by 5 bases and V by 2 bases; bases with no gene match: 4. CDR3 DNA: TGCGCCAGCAGCTTAGGGACTAACCACAATGAGCAGTTCTTC. It encodes CASSLGTNHNEQFF.

J is TRBJ1-1 and V is TRBV7-9, with D unclear. Germline assignment: CDR1 SEHNR and CDR2 FQNEAQ (reference sequence). This CDR3 region has 14 residues. V was trimmed by 1 base and J by 11 bases, leaving 17 bases between them. For the CDR3, the DNA is TGTGCCAGCAGCTTAGTTATAGATATCTTCGCGGCTTTCTTT. The encoded protein is CASSLVIDIFAAFF. Variable domain in full (rest from reference TRBV7-9 and TRBJ1-1): DTGVSQNPRHKITKRGQNVTFRCDPISEHNRLYWYRQTLGQGPEFLTYFQNEAQLEKSRLLSDRFSAERPKGSFSTLEIQRTEQGDSAMYLCASSLVIDIFAAFFGQGTRLTVV.

In its sample, this clonotype was seen a few times. J is TRBJ1-2 and V is TRBV5-4; the match to TRBD1 covers 10 bases. The CDR3 is 14 residues long. The ends lost 3 bases at V and 4 bases at J; junction bases unmatched: 3. Germline CDR1 reads SGHNT; CDR2 reads YYREEE (reference sequence). CDR3 sequence reads: CASSSRQGAYGYTF. The CDR3 DNA sequence: TGTGCCAGCAGCTCGAGACAGGGGGCCTATGGCTACACCTTC.

This clonotype was counted many times. This chain links TRBV5-1 with TRBJ2-3; D might be TRBD2 (5 bases). V lost 5 bases and J 1 base, leaving 8 bases between the germline ends. The CDR3 extends over 13 amino acids. Germline V CDR1 and CDR2: SGHRS, YFSETQ. The CDR3 protein is CASSAGGTDTQYF. As DNA, the CDR3 is TGCGCCAGCAGTGCCGGGGGCACAGATACGCAGTATTTT.

This clonotype was counted a few times. CDR3 coding DNA: TGTGCCAGCAGCTTGGAGCGGGGGGTTTCCAATCAGCCCCAGCATTTT. It is translated as CASSLERGVSNQPQHF. The chain couples TRBV5-6 to TRBJ1-5; D perhaps matches TRBD1 (5 bases). The CDR3 has 16 residues. Between the trimmed V and J ends, which lost 0 bases and 3 bases, there was a span of 13 bases. Germline V lookup: CDR1 SGHDT, CDR2 YYEEEE.

The V gene is TRBV14, the J gene TRBJ2-2; D is uncertain. With 2 bases removed from V and 3 bases from J, the gap between germline ends came to 4 bases. CDR3 length equals 13 residues. Per germline, CDR1 SGHDN and CDR2 FVKESK. The DNA for the CDR3 is TGTGCCAGCAGCCAACTCTACACCGGGGAGCTGTTTTTT. It translates to CASSQLYTGELFF.

This chain connects TRBV9 to TRBJ2-1; 13 nucleotides agree with TRBD2. The CDR3 loop spans 15 amino acids. V dropped 7 bases and J dropped 6; count of bases not matched to a gene: 7. Germline CDR1 is SGDLS and CDR2 is YYNGEE. The CDR3 is CASAPGLAGPNEQFF. The CDR3 DNA sequence: TGTGCCAGCGCGCCGGGACTAGCGGGGCCCAATGAGCAGTTCTTC.

Remarks on this clonotype: It differs at one base from a far larger clone, so likely a read error. The rearrangement uses TRBV6-6 and TRBJ1-1, with D hard to call. CDR1 is MNHNY, CDR2 SVGAGI, per germline (reference sequence). Trimming pared 6 bases from V and 1 base from J, leaving 9 bases between. The CDR3 is 13 amino acids. The CDR3 nucleotides read TGTGCCAGCAGCTCACACGGGAACACTGAAGCTTTCTTT. This gives the protein CASSSHGNTEAFF.

J is TRBJ1-5 and V is TRBV7-3, with TRBD1 matching 8 bases. Germline assignment: CDR1 SGHTA and CDR2 FQGTGA. The J segment lost 5 bases and the V segment lost 2 bases, leaving 8 bases of the junction unmatched. This CDR3 has 16 residues. The CDR3 region has the DNA TGTGCCAGCAGCTTATCTCAGGACAGGGAGGATCAGCCCCAGCATTTT. This gives the protein CASSLSQDREDQPQHF.

J is TRBJ1-5 and V is TRBV20-1, with 8 bases aligning to TRBD1. CDR1 is DFQATT and CDR2 is SNEGSKA in the germline V gene (reference sequence). After removal of 4 bases from V and 9 bases from J, the junction contained 8 bases not matched to a gene. There are 13 residues in the CDR3. The CDR3 coding sequence is TGCAGTGCTAAGGACAGGGAATACCCGCCCCAGCATTTT. It codes for CSAKDREYPPQHF.